This T cell receptor beta chain stems from a study of T cell responses to AZD1222 COVID-19 vaccine. Study-wide findings and caveats: Donors in the cohort were predominantly white British and more often female, and clonal diversity was possibly underestimated. Repertoires were collected only later (after the peak T cell response had occurred). There were vaccine-associated CD4 TCRs across spike, dominant at 160-218 and 743-854.

TCRdb's table, derived via immunoSEQ multiplex PCR, lists solely in-frame clones and lacks some. This table holds around 160,000 clones, about 90% found once. The CDR3 is 16 residues long. The V gene lost 0 bases and the J gene lost 4 bases, with 14 bases spanning the gap. In germline, CDR1 is LGHDT, CDR2 YNNKEL (reference sequence). About this clone: Antigen specificity is unknown.

This receptor was taken from an adult who received the AZD1222 COVID-19 vaccine. The material was peripheral blood, obtained 28 days after the second AZD1222 dose. The J gene is TRBJ2-3, the V gene TRBV3-1 (or the pseudogene TRBV3-2), with a weak D call TRBD1 (6 bases). In nucleotides, the CDR3 is TGTGCCAGCAGCCAAGATCACAGGGTAGGGGCAGATACGCAGTATTTT. Amino acids: CASSQDHRVGADTQYF.